This TCR beta chain came from a study of regulatory T cells in long-lasting Graves disease. Study-wide results and caveats: Persistent disease preferred TRBV28, TRBJ1-2 and TRBJ2-5; new disease, TRBV20-1 and TRBJ2-1.

In this sample, this clonotype turned up many times. What it recognizes is unknown. In germline, CDR1 is MDHEN, CDR2 SYDVKM. CDR3 length: 17 amino acids. After removal of 1 base from V and 6 bases from J, the junction contained 8 bases not matched to a gene. As for time point: persistent/refractory GD, antithyroid drugs over 5 years with positive TRAb. The authors made the TCR library using RNA they extracted from PBMCs. Arm-PCR of CDR3 regions and iRepertoire HTBI primers were used to build TCR beta libraries. TCRdb independently ran MiXCR on the multiplex PCR reads; one entry per CDR3 protein. Of about 430,000 distinct CDR3 sequences in the sample, 21% were seen once.

Specimen: peripheral blood mononuclear cells (PBMCs), collected when the disease was refractory, from a patient treated with antithyroid drugs. J is TRBJ2-2 and V is TRBV28, with 10 bases identical to TRBD2. This receptor was obtained from a female donor with Graves disease. The CDR3: CASSLFTSGNLAGELFF. The CDR3 DNA reads as TGTGCCAGCAGTTTATTCACTAGCGGGAACCTGGCCGGGGAGCTGTTTTTT.